The 32 T cell receptor beta chains below were found in one sample sequenced in a study of cytomegalovirus exposure and HLA in healthy donors. The PCR was carried out with 60 Vbeta primers and 13 Jbeta primers. Method: immunoSEQ multiplex PCR; TCRdb's copy keeps in-frame clones and lacks some. This sample has about 97,000 clones; roughly 60% occur once, and the top ten carry over 4%. Sequencing was carried out using PBMCs. These receptor sequences come from a human donor in good health.

Details on this clone: This sample also contains other DNA sequences that code for the same CDR3. This chain joins TRBV7-6 and TRBJ2-1; tentatively, D is TRBD2 (6 bases). V was clipped by 0 bases and J by 7 bases, with 13 bases between them. Looked up from germline, CDR1 is SGHVS and CDR2 is FNYEAQ. The CDR3 spans 15 residues. CDR3 sequence reads: CASSLAATRTNEQFF. The CDR3 bases are TGTGCCAGCAGCTTAGCGGCGACTAGAACTAATGAGCAGTTCTTC.

In DNA, the CDR3 is TGTGCCAGCAGTTACTCCTCCAGGAACTATGGCTACACCTTC. This encodes CASSYSSRNYGYTF. The V call is TRBV6-5, the J call TRBJ1-2; D ambiguous. With 0 bases removed from V and 2 bases from J, the gap between germline ends came to 7 bases. Germline CDR1 MNHEY, CDR2 SVGAGI. The CDR3 spans 14 residues.

The CDR3 reads CASSSPPGREKTGANVLTF. CDR3 nucleotides: TGTGCCAGCAGTTCCCCCCCAGGCAGGGAAAAGACTGGGGCCAACGTCCTGACTTTC. The chain carries TRBV28 and TRBJ2-6; weak D call: TRBD1 (5 bases). Germline-derived CDR1 and CDR2 are MDHEN and SYDVKM. The CDR3 contains 19 residues. The germline V and J ends were trimmed by 4 bases and 2 bases, with 21 bases remaining between them.

This clone has more than one count but fewer than ten. The CDR3 DNA follows: TGTGCCAGCAGTACAGATCTCGAGAATCAGCCCCAGCATTTT. Protein product: CASSTDLENQPQHF. V is TRBV6-6 and J is TRBJ1-5; no definite D call. Trimming cost V 5 bases and J 4 bases, with 12 bases left between them. Germline CDR1 MNHNY, CDR2 SVGAGI (reference sequence). CDR3 length equals 14 residues.

The table lists this clone with a few counts. The chain couples TRBV6-1 to TRBJ2-1; 11 bases agree with TRBD2. J lost 8 bases, V lost 2 bases, and 5 bases had no gene match. The CDR3 runs 15 residues. CDR1 is MNHNS and CDR2 is SASEGT in the germline V gene. The CDR3 sequence is CASSERTSGSYEQFF. The CDR3 DNA sequence: TGTGCCAGCAGTGAAAGAACTAGCGGGAGCTATGAGCAGTTCTTC.

This clone has more than one count but fewer than ten. V usage is TRBV2 and J usage is TRBJ1-2; D unclear. Trimming stripped 8 bases from V and 8 bases from J, with 24 bases between. Looked up from germline, CDR1 is SNHLY and CDR2 is FYNNEI. This CDR3 is 15 amino acids long. The CDR3 region is CASWGVLSRREGYTF. CDR3 nucleotides: TGTGCCAGCTGGGGAGTCCTGAGTCGGAGGGAAGGCTACACCTTC.

The chain couples TRBV6-1 to TRBJ2-7; 10 bases are shared with TRBD1. The CDR3 is made up of 14 amino acids. CDR1 and CDR2 from the germline V gene are MNHNS and SASEGT. The ends lost 8 bases at V and 5 bases at J; junction bases unmatched: 9. The CDR3 here is CASQAGTGVHEQYF. The CDR3 DNA reads as TGTGCCAGCCAAGCCGGGACAGGGGTCCACGAGCAGTACTTC.

Points on this clone: This sample also contains other DNA sequences that code for the same CDR3. The chain is built from TRBV7-9 and TRBJ1-5; D is unresolved. Germline CDR1 and CDR2: SEHNR and FQNEAQ (reference sequence). Deletions cut 5 bases from V and 2 bases from J, with 7 bases between. This CDR3 has 13 residues. CDR3 protein: CASSLQGNQPQHF. Written as DNA, the CDR3 is TGTGCCAGCAGCCTCCAGGGCAATCAGCCCCAGCATTTT.

This clone was recorded once. Other DNA sequences in the sample encode the same CDR3. The chain recombines TRBV28 with TRBJ2-3; D not certain. V lost 10 bases and J lost 0, with 11 bases in between. The CDR3 runs 13 residues. Germline V gene data show CDR1 as MDHEN and CDR2 as SYDVKM. This CDR3 is CATLVQSTDTQYF. The DNA of the CDR3 is TGTGCCACTCTGGTCCAGAGCACAGATACGCAGTATTTT.

The J gene is TRBJ1-5, the V gene TRBV28, with D perhaps TRBD1 (5 bases). Germline V lookup: CDR1 MDHEN, CDR2 SYDVKM. V dropped 2 bases and J dropped 6 bases, with 14 bases sitting between them. The CDR3 runs 15 residues. The DNA of the CDR3 is TGTGCCAGCAGTTTAAGGAGGGGCGCTTCTCAGCCCCAGCATTTT. Translation: CASSLRRGASQPQHF.

The J gene is TRBJ1-3, the V gene TRBV7-9, with 8 bases aligning to TRBD1. Losses at the gene ends were 6 bases for V and 0 bases for J; bases not matched to a gene: 13. The germline V gene encodes CDR1 SEHNR and CDR2 FQNEAQ (reference sequence). This CDR3 has 18 amino acids. CDR3 sequence reads: CASSQPGQATSSGNTIYF. CDR3 sequence (DNA): TGTGCCAGCAGTCAACCGGGACAGGCGACGAGCTCTGGAAACACCATATATTTT.

This clone was seen only a few times. The genes are TRBV5-6 and TRBJ2-3, with 13 nucleotides matching TRBD2. The CDR3 is made up of 16 amino acids. Trimming cost V 0 bases and J 4 bases; bases outside gene matches: 2. In germline, CDR1 is SGHDT, CDR2 YYEEEE. Here the CDR3 DNA reads TGTGCCAGCAGCTTGGACGGACTAGCGGGAGCAGATACGCAGTATTTT. It is translated as CASSLDGLAGADTQYF. Full variable domain (missing parts from reference TRBV5-6 and TRBJ2-3): DAGVTQSPTHLIKTRGQQVTLRCSPKSGHDTVSWYQQALGQGPQFIFQYYEEEERQRGNFPDRFSGHQFPNYSSELNVNALLLGDSALYLCASSLDGLAGADTQYFGPGTRLTVL.

V gene TRBV6-6 combines with J gene TRBJ1-5, with TRBD1 matching 11 bases. The junction had 7 bases not matched to a gene; V was cut back by 6 bases and J by 6 bases. CDR1 MNHNY and CDR2 SVGAGI come from the germline V gene (reference sequence). CDR3 length: 15 residues. The CDR3 protein is CASSNGQGAGQPQHF. CDR3 DNA: TGTGCCAGCAGCAACGGACAGGGGGCCGGTCAGCCCCAGCATTTT.

This chain links TRBV4-1 with TRBJ1-6, with D perhaps matching TRBD1 (5 bases). Between the trimmed V and J ends, which lost 1 base and 6 bases, there was a span of 13 bases. This CDR3 contains 16 residues. Germline V gives CDR1 MGHRA, CDR2 YSYEKL. The CDR3 DNA reads as TGCGCCAGCAGCCAAGCTCGACGGGGGGGTAATTCACCCCTCCACTTT. Its translation is CASSQARRGGNSPLHF.

This clone was seen only a few times. This chain links TRBV11-2 with TRBJ2-7; 10 nucleotides agree with TRBD1. The ends lost 6 bases at V and 2 bases at J; junction bases unmatched: 10. CDR3 size: 16 residues. CDR1 and CDR2 (germline): SGHAT, FQNNGV. The chain's CDR3 is CASRKTPGQGTYEQYF. The CDR3 DNA reads TGTGCCAGCAGAAAAACCCCGGGACAGGGGACCTACGAGCAGTACTTC.

V usage is TRBV11-1 and J usage is TRBJ2-7; TRBD1 might be the D (6 bases). The V gene's germline CDR1 is SGHAT and CDR2 FQDESV (reference sequence). V lost 3 bases, J lost 5 bases, and 14 bases lay in between. The CDR3 is made up of 14 amino acids. The CDR3 sequence is CASSFNRVRHEQYF. The CDR3 nucleotides are TGTGCCAGCAGCTTCAACAGGGTGAGGCACGAGCAGTACTTC.

The chain carries TRBV19 and TRBJ2-2; perhaps TRBD2 as D (5 bases). Germline V gene lookup returns CDR1 LNHDA and CDR2 SQIVND (reference sequence). This CDR3 comprises 15 residues. V dropped 3 bases and J dropped 1 base, with 9 bases sitting between them. As DNA, the CDR3 is TGTGCCAGTAGTATTGTGGGGAGGAACACCGGGGAGCTGTTTTTT. This codes for CASSIVGRNTGELFF.

The chain links TRBV28 to TRBJ2-7; D is undetermined. The CDR3 is 12 amino acids. Germline CDR1 reads MDHEN; CDR2 reads SYDVKM. Trimming cost V 6 bases and J 2 bases, with 8 bases left between them. CDR3 region: CASRTPAYEQYF. CDR3 bases: TGTGCCAGCAGAACCCCAGCCTACGAGCAGTACTTC. Drawing the rest from reference TRBV28 and TRBJ2-7, the complete variable domain is DVKVTQSSRYLVKRTGEKVFLECVQDMDHENMFWYRQDPGLGLRLIYFSYDVKMKEKGDIPEGYSVSREKKERFSLILESASTNQTSMYLCASRTPAYEQYFGPGTRLTVT.

This clone was observed a few times. V gene TRBV30 combines with J gene TRBJ1-4; D is unresolved. The V and J ends lost 1 base and 4 bases respectively, with 7 bases between them. There are 13 residues in the CDR3. Germline V gene data show CDR1 as GTSNPN and CDR2 as SVGIG (reference sequence). CDR3 nucleotides: TGTGCCTGGAGTGCCAGGTATAATGAAAAACTGTTTTTT. It is translated as CAWSARYNEKLFF.

This sequence joins TRBV27 and TRBJ2-3; maybe TRBD2 (5 bases). Deletions cut 5 bases from V and 0 bases from J, with 18 bases between. The CDR3 has 17 residues. Germline V gene lookup returns CDR1 MNHEY and CDR2 SMNVEV (reference sequence). As DNA, the CDR3 is TGTGCCAGCAGTCCTCTTCTCCCAGCGGCTAGCACAGATACGCAGTATTTT. It codes for CASSPLLPAASTDTQYF.

The V call is TRBV11-2, the J call TRBJ1-3; TRBD1 agrees at 8 bases. CDR3 length: 16 amino acids. Germline lookup yields CDR1 SGHAT and CDR2 FQNNGV. V dropped 5 bases and J dropped 0; count of bases not matched to a gene: 6. CDR3 region: CASSPRTGFSGNTIYF. The CDR3 DNA reads TGTGCCAGCAGCCCGCGGACAGGGTTCTCTGGAAACACCATATATTTT.

This clone was counted once. The chain combines TRBV6-5 with TRBJ2-5, with D uncertain. Germline values: CDR1 MNHEY, CDR2 SVGAGI. The V end lost 6 bases, the J end lost 5 bases, and 16 bases lay between the germline ends. The CDR3 consists of 14 residues. This chain's CDR3 is CASSPIGTGETQYF. The CDR3 nucleotides are TGTGCCAGCAGCCCCATAGGAACCGGGGAGACCCAGTACTTC.

This clone is medium-sized. This chain connects TRBV6-1 to TRBJ2-6; D perhaps matches TRBD2 (6 bases). The CDR3 has 15 residues. V was trimmed by 8 bases and J by 0 bases, leaving 11 bases between them. The germline V gene encodes CDR1 MNHNS and CDR2 SASEGT. In DNA form, the CDR3 reads TGTGCCAGCGGTTCGGAGGGCTCTGGGGCCAACGTCCTGACTTTC. Protein: CASGSEGSGANVLTF.

This clone has more than one count but fewer than ten. As DNA, the CDR3 is TGTGCCAGCAGTTCGAGGACAGGCACAGATACGCAGTATTTT. It encodes CASSSRTGTDTQYF. The rearrangement links TRBV28 to TRBJ2-3; tentative D call: TRBD1 (6 bases). CDR1 and CDR2 from the germline V gene are MDHEN and SYDVKM. The CDR3 covers 14 residues. V was clipped by 4 bases and J by 1 base, with 9 bases between them.

The V call is TRBV5-6, the J call TRBJ2-3, with 9 bases matching TRBD2. The J segment lost 2 bases and the V segment lost 3 bases, leaving 4 bases of the junction unmatched. The V gene's germline CDR1 is SGHDT and CDR2 YYEEEE. The CDR3 contains 15 residues. The DNA of the CDR3 is TGTGCCAGCAGCTCCTTAGCGGGAGACACAGATACGCAGTATTTT. Encoded protein: CASSSLAGDTDTQYF.

This chain connects TRBV27 to TRBJ2-4, with 7 bases fitting TRBD2. The CDR3 is 15 amino acids. The V gene end was trimmed by 4 bases and the J gene end by 5 bases; junction bases not matched to a gene: 8. Looked up from germline, CDR1 is MNHEY and CDR2 is SMNVEV (reference sequence). The CDR3 DNA is TGTGCCAGCAGTTCAAGACTAGCCCTTCAAAACATTCAGTACTTC. This gives the protein CASSSRLALQNIQYF.

The rearrangement uses TRBV27 and TRBJ1-2; TRBD1 is a possible D gene (6 bases). The V gene lost 6 bases and the J gene lost 0 bases, with 11 bases spanning the gap. Per germline, CDR1 MNHEY and CDR2 SMNVEV (reference sequence). The CDR3 contains 14 residues. This CDR3 is CASSPTGTNYGYTF. For the CDR3, the DNA is TGTGCCAGCAGCCCGACAGGAACTAACTATGGCTACACCTTC.

The chain is built from TRBV7-9 and TRBJ2-1; 9 nucleotides align to TRBD2. The CDR3 totals 12 residues. In germline, CDR1 is SEHNR, CDR2 FQNEAQ (reference sequence). Unmatched junction bases numbered 3, after V lost 1 base and J lost 14 bases. CDR3 in amino acids: CASSLGPSGKFF. The CDR3 bases are TGTGCCAGCAGCTTAGGCCCTAGCGGGAAGTTCTTC.

The J gene is TRBJ2-4, the V gene TRBV28, with 7 bases matching TRBD2. Germline V gene sequence: CDR1 MDHEN, CDR2 SYDVKM. This CDR3 comprises 16 residues. The J segment lost 6 bases and the V segment lost 6 bases, leaving 14 bases of the junction unmatched. This CDR3 is CASSPIGAGDGNIQYF. The CDR3 DNA reads TGTGCCAGCAGCCCTATCGGGGCGGGAGACGGAAACATTCAGTACTTC.

The CDR3 nucleotides read TGTGCCAGCAGCTTAGTTTCCAGGGGAGGCACAGATACGCAGTATTTT. Amino acids: CASSLVSRGGTDTQYF. The chain carries TRBV7-9 and TRBJ2-3; tentative D call: TRBD1 (6 bases). Germline V CDR1 and CDR2: SEHNR, FQNEAQ (reference sequence). V was cut by 1 base and J by 1 base, with 12 bases left in between. CDR3 length: 16 residues.

The gene calls are TRBV28 and TRBJ1-2, with D perhaps matching TRBD1 (6 bases). Deletions cut 5 bases from V and 8 bases from J, with 18 bases between. The CDR3 covers 14 residues. Per the germline V gene, CDR1 is MDHEN and CDR2 is SYDVKM. The DNA for the CDR3 is TGTGCCAGCAGTATCCGAGGACAGTCATGGGGCTACACCTTC. Residues: CASSIRGQSWGYTF.

The chain links TRBV6-5 to TRBJ2-2; D gene unclear. Germline loops: CDR1 MNHEY, CDR2 SVGAGI. This CDR3 has 14 residues. V lost 4 bases to trimming and J lost 3 bases, with 9 bases between them. CDR3 bases: TGTGCCAGCAGTTTTGCAGGTGACACCGGGGAGCTGTTTTTT. It specifies CASSFAGDTGELFF.